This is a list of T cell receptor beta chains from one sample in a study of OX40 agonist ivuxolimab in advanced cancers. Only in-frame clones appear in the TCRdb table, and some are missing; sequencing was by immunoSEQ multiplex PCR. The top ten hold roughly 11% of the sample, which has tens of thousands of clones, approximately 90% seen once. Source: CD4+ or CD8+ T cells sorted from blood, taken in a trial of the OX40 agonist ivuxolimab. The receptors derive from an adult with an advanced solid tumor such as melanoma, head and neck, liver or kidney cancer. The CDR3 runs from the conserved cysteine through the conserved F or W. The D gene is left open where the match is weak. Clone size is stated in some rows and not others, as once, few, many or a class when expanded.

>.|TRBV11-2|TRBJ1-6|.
CASSLVGAFYNSPLHF
TGTGCCAGCAGCTTAGTCGGGGCCTTCTATAATTCACCCCTCCACTTT
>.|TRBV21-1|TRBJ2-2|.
CASSSRLAGYLQSNTGELFF
TGTGCCAGCAGCAGCCGACTAGCGGGGTACCTCCAATCGAACACCGGGGAGCTGTTTTTT
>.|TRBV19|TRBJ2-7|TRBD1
CASRDPGQDYEQYF
TGTGCCAGTAGAGACCCGGGACAGGATTACGAGCAGTACTTC
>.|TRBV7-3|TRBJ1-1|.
CASSLIRGRNTEAFF
TGTGCCAGCAGCTTAATTCGGGGGCGGAACACTGAAGCTTTCTTT
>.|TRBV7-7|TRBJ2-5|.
CASSPSAGAKETQYF
TGTGCCAGCAGCCCCTCGGCGGGGGCGAAAGAGACCCAGTACTTC
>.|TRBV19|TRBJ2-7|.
CASSGASGYEQYF
TGTGCCAGTAGTGGGGCTTCCGGCTACGAGCAGTACTTC
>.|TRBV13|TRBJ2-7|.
CASSDRSSYEQYF
TGTGCCAGCAGCGACAGGAGCTCCTACGAGCAGTACTTC
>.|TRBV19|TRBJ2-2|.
CASSIGVGNTGELFF
TGTGCCAGTAGTATAGGGGTAGGGAACACCGGGGAGCTGTTTTTT
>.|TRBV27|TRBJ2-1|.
CASSPLPGISYNEQFF
TGTGCCAGCAGTCCCCTGCCAGGGATCTCCTACAATGAGCAGTTCTTC
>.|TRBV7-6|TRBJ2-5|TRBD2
CASSRRGGLETQYF
TGTGCCAGCAGCAGGCGGGGGGGCCTAGAGACCCAGTACTTC
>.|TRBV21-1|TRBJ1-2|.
CASSRAGGLPWFVDTF
TGTGCCAGCAGCAGGGCAGGGGGCCTCCCTTGGTTCGTAGACACCTTC
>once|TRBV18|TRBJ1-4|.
CASSPPGLANEKLFF
TGTGCCAGCTCACCACCAGGGCTTGCTAATGAAAAACTGTTTTTT
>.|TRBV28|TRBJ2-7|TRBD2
CASSLRSGKSLAGIYEQYF
TGTGCCAGCAGTTTAAGGTCTGGGAAGTCGCTAGCGGGGATTTACGAGCAGTACTTC
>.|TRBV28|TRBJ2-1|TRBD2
CASLLAGVNNEQFF
TGTGCCAGCCTACTAGCGGGAGTCAACAATGAGCAGTTCTTC
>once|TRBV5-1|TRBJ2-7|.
CASSLVSINSYEQYF
TGCGCCAGCAGCTTGGTAAGCATCAACTCCTACGAGCAGTACTTC
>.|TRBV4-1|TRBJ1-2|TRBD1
CASSQPGQLYGYTF
TGCGCCAGCAGCCAACCGGGACAGCTCTATGGCTACACCTTC
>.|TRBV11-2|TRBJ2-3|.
CASSLGVPDTQYF
TGTGCCAGCAGCTTAGGGGTCCCAGATACGCAGTATTTT
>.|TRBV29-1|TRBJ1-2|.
CSVEGFQNYGYTF
TGCAGCGTTGAAGGGTTCCAGAACTATGGCTACACCTTC
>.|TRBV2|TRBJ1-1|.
CASLPTAMNTEAFF
TGTGCCAGCCTGCCGACAGCGATGAACACTGAAGCTTTCTTT
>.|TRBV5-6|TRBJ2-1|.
CASSPQGSYNEQFF
TGTGCCAGCAGCCCTCAGGGGTCGTACAATGAGCAGTTCTTC
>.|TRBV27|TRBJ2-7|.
CASSPLRTVSYEQYF
TGTGCCAGCTCCCCCCTGAGGACAGTCTCCTACGAGCAGTACTTC
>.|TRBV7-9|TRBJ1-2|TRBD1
CASSFAPGQGDHGYTF
TGTGCCAGCAGCTTCGCTCCCGGACAGGGGGACCATGGCTACACCTTC
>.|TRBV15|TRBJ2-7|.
CATSRKGPLNEQYF
TGTGCCACCAGCAGAAAAGGACCACTAAACGAGCAGTACTTC
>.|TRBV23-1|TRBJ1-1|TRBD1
CASHRNSMGRGVTEAFF
TGCGCCAGCCATCGGAACTCCATGGGCAGGGGGGTCACTGAAGCTTTCTTT
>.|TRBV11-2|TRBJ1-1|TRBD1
CASSYGTGEAFF
TGTGCCAGCAGCTACGGGACAGGGGAAGCTTTCTTT
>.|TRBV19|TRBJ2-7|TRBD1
CASSEGTAYEQYF
TGTGCCAGTAGTGAAGGGACAGCCTACGAGCAGTACTTC
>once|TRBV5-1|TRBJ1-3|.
CASSLSGGGSGNTIYF
TGCGCCAGCAGCTTGAGTGGGGGAGGCTCTGGAAACACCATATATTTT
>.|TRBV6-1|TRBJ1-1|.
CASTLYTEAFF
TGTGCCAGCACTTTGTACACTGAAGCTTTCTTT
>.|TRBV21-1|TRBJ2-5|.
CASTRGRETQYF
TGTGCCAGCACCAGGGGGCGTGAGACCCAGTACTTC
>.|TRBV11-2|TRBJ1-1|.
CASSLSRYEAFF
TGTGCCAGCAGCTTAAGCAGATATGAAGCTTTCTTT
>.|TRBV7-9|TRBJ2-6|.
CASSFNSGANVLTF
TGTGCCAGCAGCTTCAACTCTGGGGCCAACGTCCTGACTTTC
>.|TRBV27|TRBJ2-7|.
CASSLGRGTAGIEQYF
TGTGCCAGCAGCTTAGGGCGAGGGACCGCGGGCATCGAGCAGTACTTC
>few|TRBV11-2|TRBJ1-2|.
CASSLEAFGGYTF
TGTGCCAGCAGCTTAGAAGCTTTCGGTGGCTACACCTTC
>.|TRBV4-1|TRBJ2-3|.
CASSRQGTQYF
TGCGCCAGCAGCCGGCAAGGGACGCAGTATTTT
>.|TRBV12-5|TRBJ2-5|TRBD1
CASRDRGQETQYF
TGTGCTAGTCGGGACAGGGGGCAAGAGACCCAGTACTTC
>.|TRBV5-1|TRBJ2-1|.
CASSTDFLGSSYNEQFF
TGCGCCAGCAGCACCGACTTTCTGGGGAGCTCCTACAATGAGCAGTTCTTC